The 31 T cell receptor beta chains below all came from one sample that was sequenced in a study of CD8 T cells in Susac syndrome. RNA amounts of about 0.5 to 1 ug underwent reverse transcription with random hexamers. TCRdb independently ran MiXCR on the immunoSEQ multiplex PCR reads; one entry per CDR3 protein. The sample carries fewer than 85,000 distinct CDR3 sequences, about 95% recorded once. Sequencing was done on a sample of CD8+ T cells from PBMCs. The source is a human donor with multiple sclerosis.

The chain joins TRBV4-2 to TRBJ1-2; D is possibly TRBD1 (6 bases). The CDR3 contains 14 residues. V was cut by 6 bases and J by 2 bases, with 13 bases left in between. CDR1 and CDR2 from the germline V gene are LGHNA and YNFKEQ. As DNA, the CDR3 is TGTGCCAGCAGGGCCCGACAGGAAAACTATGGCTACACCTTC. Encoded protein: CASRARQENYGYTF.

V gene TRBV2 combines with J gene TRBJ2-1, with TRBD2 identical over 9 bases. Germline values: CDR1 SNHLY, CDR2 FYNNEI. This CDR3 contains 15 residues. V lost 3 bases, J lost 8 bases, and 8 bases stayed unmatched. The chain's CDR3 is CASSDELAGKDEQFF. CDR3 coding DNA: TGTGCCAGCAGTGATGAGCTAGCGGGGAAAGATGAGCAGTTCTTC.

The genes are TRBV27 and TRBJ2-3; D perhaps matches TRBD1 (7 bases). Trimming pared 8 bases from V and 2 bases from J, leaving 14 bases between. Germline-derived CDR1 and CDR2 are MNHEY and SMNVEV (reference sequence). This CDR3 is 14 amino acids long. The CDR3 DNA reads TGTGCCAGCGGACTACAGGGGCACACAGATACGCAGTATTTT. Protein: CASGLQGHTDTQYF.

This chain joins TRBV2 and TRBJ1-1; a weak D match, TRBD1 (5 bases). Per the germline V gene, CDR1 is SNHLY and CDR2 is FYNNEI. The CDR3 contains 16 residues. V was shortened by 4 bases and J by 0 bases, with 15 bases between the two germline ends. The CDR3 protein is CASSGDPTVMNTEAFF. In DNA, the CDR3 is TGTGCCAGCAGTGGCGACCCGACAGTCATGAACACTGAAGCTTTCTTT.

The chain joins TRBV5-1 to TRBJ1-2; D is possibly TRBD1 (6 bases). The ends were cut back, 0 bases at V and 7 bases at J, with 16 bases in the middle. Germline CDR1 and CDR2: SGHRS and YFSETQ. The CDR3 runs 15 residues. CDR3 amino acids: CASSLATPGASGYTF. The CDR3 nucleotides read TGCGCCAGCAGCTTGGCCACACCGGGGGCGAGTGGCTACACCTTC.

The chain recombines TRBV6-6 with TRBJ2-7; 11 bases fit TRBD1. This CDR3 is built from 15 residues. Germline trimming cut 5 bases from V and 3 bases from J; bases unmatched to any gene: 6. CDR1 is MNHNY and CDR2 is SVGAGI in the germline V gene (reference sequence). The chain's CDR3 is CASSADRGPIYEQYF. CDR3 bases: TGTGCCAGCAGTGCGGACAGGGGGCCCATCTACGAGCAGTACTTC.

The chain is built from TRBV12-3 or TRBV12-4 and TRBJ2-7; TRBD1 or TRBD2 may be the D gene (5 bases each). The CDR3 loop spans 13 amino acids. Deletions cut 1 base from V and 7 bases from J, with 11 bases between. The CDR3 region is CASSLGDLGEQYF. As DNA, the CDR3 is TGTGCCAGCAGTTTAGGGGACCTCGGGGAGCAGTACTTC.

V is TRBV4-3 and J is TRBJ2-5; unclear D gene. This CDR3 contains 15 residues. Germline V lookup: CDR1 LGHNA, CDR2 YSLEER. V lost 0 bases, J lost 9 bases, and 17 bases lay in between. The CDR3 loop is CASSQDGVNKVAQYF. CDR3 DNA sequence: TGCGCCAGCAGCCAAGATGGGGTGAACAAAGTGGCCCAGTACTTC.

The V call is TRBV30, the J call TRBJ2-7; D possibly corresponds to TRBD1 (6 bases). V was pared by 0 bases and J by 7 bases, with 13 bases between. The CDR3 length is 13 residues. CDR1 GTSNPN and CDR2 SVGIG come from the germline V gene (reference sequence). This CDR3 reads CAWSVGGVPEQYF. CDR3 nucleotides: TGTGCCTGGAGTGTAGGGGGAGTGCCGGAGCAGTACTTC.

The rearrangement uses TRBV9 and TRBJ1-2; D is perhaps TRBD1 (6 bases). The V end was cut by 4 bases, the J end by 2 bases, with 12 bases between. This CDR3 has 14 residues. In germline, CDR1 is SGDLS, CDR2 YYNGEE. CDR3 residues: CASSLGGGNYGYTF. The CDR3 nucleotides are TGTGCCAGCAGCCTAGGGGGGGGCAACTATGGCTACACCTTC.

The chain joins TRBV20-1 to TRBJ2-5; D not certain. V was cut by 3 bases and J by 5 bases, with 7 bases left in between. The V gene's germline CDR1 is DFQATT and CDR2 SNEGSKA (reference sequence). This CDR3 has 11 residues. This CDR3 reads CSASTGETQYF. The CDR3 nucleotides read TGCAGTGCTAGTACGGGCGAGACCCAGTACTTC.

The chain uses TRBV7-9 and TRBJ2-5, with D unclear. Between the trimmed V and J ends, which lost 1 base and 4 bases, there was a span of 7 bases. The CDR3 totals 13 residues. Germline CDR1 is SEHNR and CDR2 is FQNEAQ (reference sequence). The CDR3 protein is CASSLDGGETQYF. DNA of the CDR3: TGTGCCAGCAGCTTAGACGGTGGAGAGACCCAGTACTTC.

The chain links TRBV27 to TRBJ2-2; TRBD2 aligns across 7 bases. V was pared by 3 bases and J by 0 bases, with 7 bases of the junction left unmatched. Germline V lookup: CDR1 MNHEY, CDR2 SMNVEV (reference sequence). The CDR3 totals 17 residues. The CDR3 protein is CASSFSQRGANTGELFF. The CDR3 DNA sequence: TGTGCCAGCAGTTTCTCGCAGCGGGGAGCGAACACCGGGGAGCTGTTTTTT.

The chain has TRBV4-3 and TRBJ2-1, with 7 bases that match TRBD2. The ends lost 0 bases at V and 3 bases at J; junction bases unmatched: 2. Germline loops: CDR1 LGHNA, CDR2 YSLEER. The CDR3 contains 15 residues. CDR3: CASSQERGFYNEQFF. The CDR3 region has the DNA TGCGCCAGCAGCCAAGAGCGGGGGTTCTACAATGAGCAGTTCTTC.

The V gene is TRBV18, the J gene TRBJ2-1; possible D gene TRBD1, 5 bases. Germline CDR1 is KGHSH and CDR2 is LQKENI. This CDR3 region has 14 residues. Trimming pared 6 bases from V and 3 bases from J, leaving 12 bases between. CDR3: CASSGQEYYNEQFF. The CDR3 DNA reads TGTGCCAGCTCGGGGCAGGAGTACTACAATGAGCAGTTCTTC.

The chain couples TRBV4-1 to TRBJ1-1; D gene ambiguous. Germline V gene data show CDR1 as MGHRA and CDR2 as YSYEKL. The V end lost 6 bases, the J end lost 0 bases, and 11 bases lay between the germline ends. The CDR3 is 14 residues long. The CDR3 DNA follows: TGCGCCAGCAGGACGGAACTGATGAACACTGAAGCTTTCTTT. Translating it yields CASRTELMNTEAFF.

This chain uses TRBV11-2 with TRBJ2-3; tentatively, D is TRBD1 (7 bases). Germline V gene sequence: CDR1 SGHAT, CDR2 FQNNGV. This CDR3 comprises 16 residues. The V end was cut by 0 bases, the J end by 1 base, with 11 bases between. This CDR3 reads CASSLDWRGRTDTQYF. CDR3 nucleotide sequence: TGTGCCAGCAGCTTAGATTGGAGGGGGCGCACAGATACGCAGTATTTT. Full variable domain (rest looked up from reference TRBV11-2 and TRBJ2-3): EAGVAQSPRYKIIEKRQSVAFWCNPISGHATLYWYQQILGQGPKLLIQFQNNGVVDDSQLPKDRFSAERLKGVDSTLKIQPAKLEDSAVYLCASSLDWRGRTDTQYFGPGTRLTVL.

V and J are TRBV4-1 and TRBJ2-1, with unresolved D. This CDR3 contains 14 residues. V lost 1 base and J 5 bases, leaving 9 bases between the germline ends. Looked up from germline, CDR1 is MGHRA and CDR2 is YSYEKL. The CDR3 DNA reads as TGCGCCAGCAGCCAAGCTGCGAGGAACAATGAGCAGTTCTTC. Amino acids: CASSQAARNNEQFF.

The CDR3 DNA is TGTGCCAGCAGCCAAGTCGACAGGGTGAATGAAAAACTGTTTTTT. Translation: CASSQVDRVNEKLFF. J is TRBJ1-4 and V is TRBV14; 7 bases fit TRBD1. Germline CDR1 is SGHDN and CDR2 is FVKESK. The V segment lost 1 base and the J segment 5 bases; nucleotides outside the gene matches: 4. The CDR3 totals 15 residues.

CDR3 nucleotides: TGTGCCAGCAGGTCGAGCTCTCCCTCCGAGCAGTACTTC. Its protein product is CASRSSSPSEQYF. The chain uses TRBV7-9 and TRBJ2-7; D gene uncertain. CDR1 and CDR2 (germline): SEHNR, FQNEAQ (reference sequence). CDR3 length: 13 amino acids. The ends were cut back, 6 bases at V and 6 bases at J, with 15 bases in the middle.

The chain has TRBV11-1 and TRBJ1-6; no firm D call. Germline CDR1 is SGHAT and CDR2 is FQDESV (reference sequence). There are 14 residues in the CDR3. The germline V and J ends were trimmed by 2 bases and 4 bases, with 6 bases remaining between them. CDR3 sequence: CASSLPRYNSPLHF. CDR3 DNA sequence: TGTGCCAGCAGCTTACCGAGATATAATTCACCCCTCCACTTT.

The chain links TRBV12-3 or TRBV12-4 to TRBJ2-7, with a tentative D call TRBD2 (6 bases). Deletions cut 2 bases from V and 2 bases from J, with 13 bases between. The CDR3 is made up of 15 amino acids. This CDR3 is CASSLSLGLTYEQYF. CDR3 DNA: TGTGCCAGCAGTTTATCCTTGGGACTGACCTACGAGCAGTACTTC.

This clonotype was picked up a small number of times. The CDR3 coding sequence is TGTGCCAGCAGTCTCCGGGACAGGGCCTACGAGCAGTACTTC. Protein sequence: CASSLRDRAYEQYF. V gene TRBV6-2 or TRBV6-3 combines with J gene TRBJ2-7; 9 positions match TRBD1. The V segment lost 5 bases and the J segment 2 bases; nucleotides outside the gene matches: 4. This CDR3 region has 14 residues. CDR1 MNHEY and CDR2 SVGEGT come from the germline V gene.

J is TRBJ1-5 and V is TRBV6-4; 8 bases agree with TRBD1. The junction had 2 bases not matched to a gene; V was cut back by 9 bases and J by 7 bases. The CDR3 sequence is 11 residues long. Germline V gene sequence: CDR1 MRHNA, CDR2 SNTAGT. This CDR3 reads CARQGGQPQHF. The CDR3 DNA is TGTGCCAGACAGGGGGGACAGCCCCAGCATTTT.

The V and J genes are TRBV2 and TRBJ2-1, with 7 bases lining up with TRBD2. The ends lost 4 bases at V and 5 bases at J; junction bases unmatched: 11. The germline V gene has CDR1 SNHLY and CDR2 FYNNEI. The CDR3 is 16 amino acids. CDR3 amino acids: CASSVPSSGGNNEQFF. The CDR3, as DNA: TGTGCCAGCAGTGTCCCTTCTAGCGGAGGGAACAATGAGCAGTTCTTC.

The CDR3 spells CASSPRKGQPSSYEQYF. For the CDR3, the DNA is TGTGCCAGCTCACCAAGAAAAGGACAGCCCAGCTCCTACGAGCAGTACTTC. The J gene is TRBJ2-7, the V gene TRBV18, with D tentatively TRBD1 (6 bases). This CDR3 spans 17 amino acids. Trimming removed 2 bases from V and 0 bases from J, with 17 bases in between. Germline V CDR1 and CDR2: KGHSH, LQKENI.

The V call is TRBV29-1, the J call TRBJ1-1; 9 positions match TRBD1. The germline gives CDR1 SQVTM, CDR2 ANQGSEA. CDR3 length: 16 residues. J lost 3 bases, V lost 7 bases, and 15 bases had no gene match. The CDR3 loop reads CSARGVRRQGDTEAFF. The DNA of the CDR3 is TGCAGCGCCCGCGGAGTACGTAGACAGGGGGACACTGAAGCTTTCTTT.

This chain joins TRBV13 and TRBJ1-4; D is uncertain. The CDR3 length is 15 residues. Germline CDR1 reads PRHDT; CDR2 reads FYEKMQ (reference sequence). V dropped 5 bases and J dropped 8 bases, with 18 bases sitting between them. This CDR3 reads CASSISLSLGEKLFF. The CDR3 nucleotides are TGTGCCAGCAGCATCAGTTTATCCCTTGGGGAAAAACTGTTTTTT.

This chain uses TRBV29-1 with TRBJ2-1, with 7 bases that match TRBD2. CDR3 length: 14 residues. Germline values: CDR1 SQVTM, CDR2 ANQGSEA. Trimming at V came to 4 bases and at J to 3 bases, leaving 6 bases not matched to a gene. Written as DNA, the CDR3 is TGCAGCGTTGTTCGGGAGGTGAACTACAATGAGCAGTTCTTC. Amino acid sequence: CSVVREVNYNEQFF.

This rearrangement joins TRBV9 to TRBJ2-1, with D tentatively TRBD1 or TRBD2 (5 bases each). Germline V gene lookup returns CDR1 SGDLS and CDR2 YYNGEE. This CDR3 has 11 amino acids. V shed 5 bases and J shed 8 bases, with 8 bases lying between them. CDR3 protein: CASRWGYEQFF. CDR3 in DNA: TGTGCCAGCAGGTGGGGGTATGAGCAGTTCTTC.

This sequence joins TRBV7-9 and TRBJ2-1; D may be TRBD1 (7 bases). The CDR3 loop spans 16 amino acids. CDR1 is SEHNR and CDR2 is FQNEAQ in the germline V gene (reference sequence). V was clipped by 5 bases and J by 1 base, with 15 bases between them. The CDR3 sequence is CASSPRRGQSYNEQFF. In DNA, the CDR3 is TGTGCCAGCAGCCCTCGGAGGGGGCAATCCTACAATGAGCAGTTCTTC.